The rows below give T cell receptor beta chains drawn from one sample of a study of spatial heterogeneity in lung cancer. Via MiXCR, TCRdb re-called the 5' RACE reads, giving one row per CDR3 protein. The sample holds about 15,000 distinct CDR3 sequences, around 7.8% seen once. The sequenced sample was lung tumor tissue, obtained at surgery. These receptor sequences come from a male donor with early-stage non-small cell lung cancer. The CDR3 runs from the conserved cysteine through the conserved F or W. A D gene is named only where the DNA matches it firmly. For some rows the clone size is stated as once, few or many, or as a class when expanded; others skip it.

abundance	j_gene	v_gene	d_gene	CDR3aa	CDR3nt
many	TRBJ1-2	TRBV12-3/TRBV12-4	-	CASSHRDLYGYTF	TGTGCCAGCAGTCACAGGGATCTTTATGGCTACACCTTC
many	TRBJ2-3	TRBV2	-	CASSEGLVPDTQYF	TGTGCCAGCAGTGAAGGGCTAGTCCCAGATACGCAGTATTTT
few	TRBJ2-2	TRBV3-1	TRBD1	CASSHRTGERSGELFF	TGTGCCAGCAGCCACAGGACAGGGGAACGATCCGGGGAGCTGTTTTTT
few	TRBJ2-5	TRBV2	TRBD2	CASTSTWGGETQYF	TGTGCCAGCACCTCCACTTGGGGGGGGGAGACCCAGTACTTC
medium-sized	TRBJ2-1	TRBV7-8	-	CASSPKRTGEQFF	TGTGCCAGCAGCCCGAAAAGGACGGGCGAGCAGTTCTTC
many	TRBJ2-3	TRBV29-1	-	CSVLDGTDTQYF	TGCAGCGTCCTGGACGGCACAGATACGCAGTATTTT
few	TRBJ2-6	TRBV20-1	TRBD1	CSAGDRASGNVLTF	TGCAGTGCTGGGGACAGGGCCTCAGGCAACGTCCTGACTTTC
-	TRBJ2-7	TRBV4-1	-	CASSQDRTPEAYEQYF	TGCGCCAGCAGCCAAGACCGGACACCGGAGGCCTACGAGCAGTACTTC
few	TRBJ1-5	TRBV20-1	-	CSARVGVGNQPQHF	TGCAGTGCTAGAGTCGGGGTCGGCAATCAGCCCCAGCATTTT
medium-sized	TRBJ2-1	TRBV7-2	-	CASSLGWEAHEQFF	TGTGCCAGCAGCTTAGGTTGGGAGGCACATGAGCAGTTCTTC
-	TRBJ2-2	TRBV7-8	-	CASSLGTANTGELFF	TGTGCCAGCAGCTTAGGGACGGCTAACACCGGGGAGCTGTTTTTT
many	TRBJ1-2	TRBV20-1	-	CSARDDSLNYGYTF	TGCAGTGCTAGAGACGACAGCCTTAACTATGGCTACACCTTC
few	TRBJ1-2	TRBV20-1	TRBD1	CSARTGYGYTF	TGCAGTGCTAGGACAGGGTATGGCTACACCTTC
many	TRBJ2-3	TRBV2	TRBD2	CASSLDSGLAGQDTQYF	TGTGCCAGCAGTCTAGACTCCGGGCTAGCGGGACAGGATACGCAGTATTTT
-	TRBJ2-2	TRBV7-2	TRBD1	CASSLNRGTGELFF	TGTGCCAGCAGCTTAAACAGGGGCACCGGGGAGCTGTTTTTT
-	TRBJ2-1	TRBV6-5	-	CASSYGPPDNEQFF	TGTGCCAGCAGTTACGGGCCGCCCGACAATGAGCAGTTCTTC
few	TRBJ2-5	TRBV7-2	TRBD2	CASSERTSGATKETQYF	TGTGCCAGCAGCGAGAGGACTAGCGGGGCTACCAAGGAGACCCAGTACTTC
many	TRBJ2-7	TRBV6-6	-	CASSYSQTFTLRREQYF	TGTGCCAGCAGTTACTCCCAAACTTTCACCCTACGACGGGAGCAGTACTTC
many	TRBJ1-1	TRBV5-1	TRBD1	CASSPGQGGTEAFF	TGCGCCAGCAGCCCAGGACAGGGTGGGACTGAAGCTTTCTTT
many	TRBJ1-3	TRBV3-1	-	CASSQEGTTNTIYF	TGTGCCAGCAGCCAAGAGGGAACGACCAACACCATATATTTT
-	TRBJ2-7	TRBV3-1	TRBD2	CASTSGSSNEQYF	TGTGCCAGCACTAGCGGGAGCAGCAACGAGCAGTACTTC
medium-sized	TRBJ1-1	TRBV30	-	CAWRAKLGQRNTEAFF	TGTGCCTGGAGAGCTAAACTAGGACAGAGGAACACTGAAGCTTTCTTT
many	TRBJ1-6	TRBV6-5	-	CASSYSPRLGSPLHF	TGTGCCAGCAGTTACTCGCCCCGGTTGGGTTCACCCCTCCACTTT
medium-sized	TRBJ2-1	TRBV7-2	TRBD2	CASSFQDLAGNEQFF	TGTGCCAGCAGCTTCCAGGACCTAGCGGGTAATGAGCAGTTCTTC
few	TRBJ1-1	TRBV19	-	CASTRGPNRAFF	TGTGCCAGTACCAGAGGGCCCAATCGAGCTTTCTTT
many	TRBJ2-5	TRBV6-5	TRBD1	CATQRTGLLETQYF	TGTGCCACCCAGAGGACAGGGTTGTTAGAGACCCAGTACTTC
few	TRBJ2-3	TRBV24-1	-	CATSGGFPSTDTQYF	TGTGCCACCAGTGGAGGGTTCCCATCCACAGATACGCAGTATTTT
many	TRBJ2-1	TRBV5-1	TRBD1	CASSPGQGGSLGEQFF	TGCGCCAGCAGCCCCGGACAGGGTGGAAGTTTGGGTGAGCAGTTCTTC
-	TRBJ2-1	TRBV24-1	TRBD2	CATSELTSGKQFF	TGTGCCACCAGTGAGCTGACTAGCGGGAAGCAGTTCTTC
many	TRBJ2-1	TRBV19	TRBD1	CASSKWGQGASGGRDEQFF	TGTGCCAGTAGTAAATGGGGACAGGGGGCAAGTGGAGGAAGGGATGAGCAGTTCTTC
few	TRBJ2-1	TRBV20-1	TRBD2	CSAELGGRNEQFF	TGCAGTGCTGAGTTGGGCGGGAGGAATGAGCAGTTCTTC
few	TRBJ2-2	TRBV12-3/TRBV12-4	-	CASSPGTGELFF	TGTGCCAGCAGTCCCGGAACCGGGGAGCTGTTTTTT
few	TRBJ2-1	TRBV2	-	CASSEDAPDEQFF	TGTGCCAGCAGTGAAGACGCGCCCGATGAGCAGTTCTTC
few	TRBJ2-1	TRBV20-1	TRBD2	CSASDPGLANEQFF	TGCAGTGCTAGTGATCCTGGACTAGCAAATGAGCAGTTCTTC
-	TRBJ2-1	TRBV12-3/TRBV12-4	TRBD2	CASSLTSGVSYNEQFF	TGTGCCAGCAGTCTTACTAGCGGGGTTTCCTACAATGAGCAGTTCTTC
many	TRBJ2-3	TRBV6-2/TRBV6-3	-	CASSHTGTQYF	TGTGCCAGCAGTCACACGGGTACGCAGTATTTT
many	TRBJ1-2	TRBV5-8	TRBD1	CASSLDTRGTGYTF	TGTGCCAGCAGCTTGGATACCAGGGGGACTGGCTACACCTTC
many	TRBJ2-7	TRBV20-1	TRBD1	CSARWSQGAHEQYF	TGCAGTGCTAGATGGTCCCAGGGGGCTCACGAGCAGTACTTC
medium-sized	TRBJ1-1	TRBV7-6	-	CASSAGTDNTEAFF	TGTGCCAGCAGCGCCGGGACGGACAACACTGAAGCTTTCTTT
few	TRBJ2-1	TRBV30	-	CAWSVRISGTSYNEQFF	TGTGCCTGGAGTGTACGTATTAGCGGAACCTCCTACAATGAGCAGTTCTTC
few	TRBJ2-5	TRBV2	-	CASSGRQNIQETQYF	TGTGCCAGCAGCGGAAGACAGAACATCCAAGAGACCCAGTACTTC
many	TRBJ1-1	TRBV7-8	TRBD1	CASSLVGQGYTEAFF	TGTGCCAGCAGCTTAGTGGGACAGGGTTACACTGAAGCTTTCTTT
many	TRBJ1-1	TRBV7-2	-	CASSQQYGEAFF	TGTGCCAGCAGCCAACAGTACGGTGAAGCTTTCTTT
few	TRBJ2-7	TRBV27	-	CASSPGGTGRLGEQYF	TGTGCCAGCAGTCCGGGAGGGACAGGGAGGCTGGGAGAGCAGTACTTC
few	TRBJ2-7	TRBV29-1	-	CSVEVARTVLTYEQYF	TGCAGCGTTGAAGTTGCTAGGACTGTTCTAACCTACGAGCAGTACTTC
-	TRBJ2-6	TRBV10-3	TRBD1	CAISDSGQGRFRANVLTF	TGTGCCATCAGTGACTCGGGACAGGGGCGCTTTAGGGCCAACGTCCTGACTTTC
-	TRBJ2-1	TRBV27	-	CASSIALTYNEQFF	TGTGCCAGCAGTATAGCTTTAACCTACAATGAGCAGTTCTTC
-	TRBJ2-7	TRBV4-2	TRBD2	CASSQEGRSSGSNEQYF	TGTGCCAGCAGCCAAGAAGGAAGGAGTAGCGGGAGCAACGAGCAGTACTTC
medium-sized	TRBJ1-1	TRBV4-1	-	CASSVVSGRYTEAFF	TGCGCCAGCAGCGTCGTCTCGGGTCGTTACACTGAAGCTTTCTTT
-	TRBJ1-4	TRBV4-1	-	CASSQPTGTCGEKLFF	TGCGCCAGCAGCCAGCCTACAGGAACCTGTGGGGAAAAACTGTTTTTT
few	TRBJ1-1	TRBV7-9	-	CASSLIRGEAFF	TGTGCCAGCAGCCTAATCAGGGGTGAAGCTTTCTTT
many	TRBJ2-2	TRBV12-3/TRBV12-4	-	CASSPPVSGSSGELFF	TGTGCCAGCAGTCCGCCGGTCTCCGGGTCGTCCGGGGAGCTGTTTTTT
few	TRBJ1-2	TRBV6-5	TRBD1	CASSYSRDRGRGYTF	TGTGCCAGCAGTTACTCGAGGGACAGGGGGCGAGGCTACACCTTC
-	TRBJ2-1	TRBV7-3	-	CASSLQGASYNEQFF	TGTGCCAGCAGCTTGCAGGGAGCCTCCTACAATGAGCAGTTCTTC
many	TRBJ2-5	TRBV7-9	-	CASSLIETQYF	TGTGCCAGCAGCTTAATAGAGACCCAGTACTTC
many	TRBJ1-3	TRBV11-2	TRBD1	CASSLVEGGFPSGNTIYF	TGTGCCAGCAGCTTAGTCGAAGGGGGCTTCCCCTCTGGAAACACCATATATTTT
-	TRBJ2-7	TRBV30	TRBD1	CAWNPGQGSYEQYF	TGTGCCTGGAACCCGGGACAGGGTTCCTACGAGCAGTACTTC
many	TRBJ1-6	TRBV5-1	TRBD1	CASSIGQGEVSPLHF	TGCGCCAGCAGCATTGGACAGGGGGAGGTTTCACCCCTCCACTTT
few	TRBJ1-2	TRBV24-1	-	CATSDGGFGYGYTF	TGTGCCACCAGTGACGGCGGTTTCGGTTATGGCTACACCTTC